Below, 27 T cell receptor beta chains from the same sample are listed, as sequenced in a study of OX40 agonist ivuxolimab in advanced cancers. The protocol was immunoSEQ multiplex PCR, while the TCRdb copy is restricted to in-frame clones and leaves out a portion. This table has around 65,000 clones, over 60% appearing once. Specimen: CD4+ or CD8+ T cells sorted from blood, collected in a trial of the OX40 agonist ivuxolimab. All receptors derive from an adult with an advanced solid tumor such as melanoma, head and neck, liver or kidney cancer.

The rearrangement joins TRBV6-5 to TRBJ2-1; 9 bases align to TRBD2. Germline V lookup: CDR1 MNHEY, CDR2 SVGAGI. The junction had 9 bases not matched to a gene; V was cut back by 4 bases and J by 8 bases. This CDR3 is built from 15 residues. The CDR3 nucleotides are TGTGCCAGCAGTTCCGGCGGGCGGGGGGGTGATGAGCAGTTCTTC. The encoded protein is CASSSGGRGGDEQFF.

This chain joins TRBV28 and TRBJ1-5; the D gene is possibly TRBD1 (5 bases). Germline CDR1 is MDHEN and CDR2 is SYDVKM. Trimming pared 5 bases from V and 9 bases from J, leaving 11 bases between. The CDR3 runs 12 residues. CDR3 region: CASSPQGRPQHF. The CDR3 DNA is TGTGCCAGCAGTCCCCAGGGTAGGCCCCAGCATTTT.

CDR3 coding DNA: TGTGCCAGCAGCCCCGGACACCAAGAGACCCAGTACTTC. It specifies CASSPGHQETQYF. The chain employs TRBV7-9 and TRBJ2-5; no definite D call. CDR3 size: 13 residues. Germline V CDR1 and CDR2: SEHNR, FQNEAQ (reference sequence). V lost 5 bases and J lost 0, with 7 bases in between.

The chain couples TRBV6-1 to TRBJ1-2; TRBD1 might be the D (6 bases). V lost 7 bases and J 10 bases, leaving 13 bases between the germline ends. The germline CDR1 and CDR2 sequences are MNHNS and SASEGT. The CDR3 loop spans 11 amino acids. The CDR3 is CASTPGTLYTF. Written as DNA, the CDR3 is TGTGCCAGCACCCCTGGGACACTCTACACCTTC.

The chain links TRBV7-8 to TRBJ1-1; TRBD1 is a possible D gene (6 bases). The V and J ends lost 5 bases and 2 bases respectively, with 12 bases between them. The germline V gene has CDR1 SGHVS and CDR2 FQNEAQ. This CDR3 spans 14 amino acids. The CDR3 DNA follows: TGTGCCAGCAGCACGGGACACTCCAACACTGAAGCTTTCTTT. It encodes CASSTGHSNTEAFF.

This chain joins TRBV7-3 and TRBJ2-1; 8 nucleotides agree with TRBD2. Trimming cost V 2 bases and J 0 bases; bases outside gene matches: 6. Germline CDR1 is SGHTA and CDR2 is FQGTGA. The CDR3 sequence is 17 residues long. CDR3 amino acids: CASSLVVRGASYNEQFF. Written as DNA, the CDR3 is TGTGCCAGCAGCTTAGTAGTGCGGGGGGCCTCCTACAATGAGCAGTTCTTC.

V and J are TRBV6-1 and TRBJ1-4; D is possibly TRBD1 (5 bases). The CDR3 extends over 16 amino acids. The V gene's germline CDR1 is MNHNS and CDR2 SASEGT. V dropped 1 base and J dropped 5 bases, with 14 bases sitting between them. CDR3 loop: CASSEGGALGNEKLFF. The CDR3 nucleotides read TGTGCCAGCAGTGAAGGAGGGGCGCTTGGGAATGAAAAACTGTTTTTT.

This chain links TRBV30 with TRBJ1-1; D gene unclear. This CDR3 is 11 amino acids long. The germline V and J ends were trimmed by 4 bases and 3 bases, with 6 bases remaining between them. Germline V gives CDR1 GTSNPN, CDR2 SVGIG (reference sequence). CDR3 coding DNA: TGTGCCTGGAACTCTTACACTGAAGCTTTCTTT. This sequence encodes CAWNSYTEAFF.

The V gene is TRBV11-2, the J gene TRBJ2-1, with 8 nucleotides matching TRBD2. The CDR3 spans 15 residues. Germline values: CDR1 SGHAT, CDR2 FQNNGV. The trim removed 1 base at V and 7 bases at J, leaving 6 bases unmatched. CDR3 DNA sequence: TGTGCCAGCAGCTTAGTAAGCGGGAGAGGTAATGAGCAGTTCTTC. Its protein product is CASSLVSGRGNEQFF. The full variable domain, with the rest looked up from reference TRBV11-2 and TRBJ2-1, is EAGVAQSPRYKIIEKRQSVAFWCNPISGHATLYWYQQILGQGPKLLIQFQNNGVVDDSQLPKDRFSAERLKGVDSTLKIQPAKLEDSAVYLCASSLVSGRGNEQFFGPGTRLTVL.

The genes are TRBV7-2 and TRBJ2-7; 11 bases line up with TRBD1. CDR3 length: 17 amino acids. The junction had 16 bases not matched to a gene; V was cut back by 5 bases and J by 7 bases. The germline gives CDR1 SGHTA, CDR2 FQGNSA. The CDR3 sequence: CASSHPPRDRGSREQYF. The DNA of the CDR3 is TGTGCCAGCAGCCACCCGCCCCGGGACAGGGGGTCTCGGGAGCAGTACTTC.

This rearrangement joins TRBV7-9 to TRBJ1-6; perhaps TRBD1 as D (5 bases). Per the germline V gene, CDR1 is SEHNR and CDR2 is FQNEAQ (reference sequence). The CDR3 sequence is 17 residues long. Deletions cut 4 bases from V and 8 bases from J, with 21 bases between. CDR3 DNA sequence: TGTGCCAGCAGCTCCTGGGACTGGGAGGAGGGGTATTCACCCCTCCACTTT. Residues: CASSSWDWEEGYSPLHF.

This clone has just one count. J is TRBJ1-5 and V is TRBV19; 8 bases agree with TRBD1. In germline, CDR1 is LNHDA, CDR2 SQIVND (reference sequence). V shed 4 bases, J shed 0 bases, and the junction held 8 bases outside the gene matches. The CDR3 length is 17 residues. The CDR3, as DNA: TGTGCCAGTAGTACCTACCCGGGGACAGGTAGCAATCAGCCCCAGCATTTT. Encoded protein: CASSTYPGTGSNQPQHF. Supplemented by reference TRBV19 and TRBJ1-5, the full variable domain reads DGGITQSPKYLFRKEGQNVTLSCEQNLNHDAMYWYRQDPGQGLRLIYYSQIVNDFQKGDIAEGYSVSREKKESFPLTVTSAQKNPTAFYLCASSTYPGTGSNQPQHFGDGTRLSIL.

The J gene is TRBJ2-7, the V gene TRBV4-2; 10 bases are shared with TRBD1. CDR1 is LGHNA and CDR2 is YNFKEQ in the germline V gene. This CDR3 spans 17 amino acids. V lost 4 bases to trimming and J lost 2 bases; unmatched junction nucleotides: 11. The CDR3 nucleotides are TGTGCCAGCAGCCGAAATTTGGGGACAGGGGACGCCTACGAGCAGTACTTC. Protein sequence: CASSRNLGTGDAYEQYF.

The genes are TRBV30 and TRBJ1-1; 8 bases align to TRBD1. Germline assignment: CDR1 GTSNPN and CDR2 SVGIG (reference sequence). CDR3 length: 13 amino acids. With 7 bases clipped from V and 0 bases from J, the junction kept 4 bases outside the gene matches. CDR3 region: CASLDRVNTEAFF. The CDR3 nucleotides are TGTGCCTCACTGGACAGGGTGAACACTGAAGCTTTCTTT.

CDR3 protein: CASSLAGQQETQYF. DNA of the CDR3: TGCGCCAGCAGCTTGGCGGGACAGCAAGAGACCCAGTACTTC. The rearrangement links TRBV5-1 to TRBJ2-5; 7 bases line up with TRBD1. With 0 bases clipped from V and 2 bases from J, the junction kept 1 base outside the gene matches. Germline V gives CDR1 SGHRS, CDR2 YFSETQ. The CDR3 covers 14 residues.

The V and J genes are TRBV29-1 and TRBJ2-5; TRBD2 is a possible D gene (5 bases). Germline V lookup: CDR1 SQVTM, CDR2 ANQGSEA. The V end lost 4 bases, the J end lost 1 base, and 13 bases lay between the germline ends. CDR3 size: 14 residues. In nucleotides, the CDR3 is TGCAGCGTTGGATTCGGGAAGATCCAAGAGACCCAGTACTTC. It specifies CSVGFGKIQETQYF.

This sequence joins TRBV30 and TRBJ2-7, with D possibly being TRBD2 (6 bases). With 0 bases removed from V and 3 bases from J, the gap between germline ends came to 9 bases. Per the germline V gene, CDR1 is GTSNPN and CDR2 is SVGIG (reference sequence). This CDR3 has 13 amino acids. CDR3 in amino acids: CAWSVGGNYEQYF. The DNA for the CDR3 is TGTGCCTGGAGTGTAGGAGGGAACTACGAGCAGTACTTC.

This clone was seen a few times. This chain joins TRBV19 and TRBJ1-5, with a possible D match to TRBD1 (5 bases). Germline loops: CDR1 LNHDA, CDR2 SQIVND (reference sequence). The length of the CDR3 is 13 residues. V was pared by 7 bases and J by 4 bases, with 11 bases between. For the CDR3, the DNA is TGTGCCAGTAAACTAGGGGTAAATCAGCCCCAGCATTTT. This translates into CASKLGVNQPQHF.

The chain links TRBV11-3 to TRBJ1-1; 12 bases map to TRBD1. J gave up 1 base and V 5 bases, and 5 bases lay outside the gene matches. CDR3 length: 16 amino acids. Germline values: CDR1 SGHNT, CDR2 YENEEA. The CDR3 nucleotides read TGTGCCAGCAGCGAGGGACAGGGGGCAGCGAACACTGAAGCTTTCTTT. Its protein product is CASSEGQGAANTEAFF.

The V gene is TRBV19, the J gene TRBJ1-3, with 7 bases identical to TRBD1. With 5 bases clipped from V and 0 bases from J, the junction kept 13 bases outside the gene matches. CDR1 is LNHDA and CDR2 is SQIVND in the germline V gene (reference sequence). This CDR3 is built from 18 residues. The chain's CDR3 is CASSSWGDSPSSGNTIYF. The CDR3 DNA is TGTGCCAGTAGTTCTTGGGGGGACAGTCCCTCCTCTGGAAACACCATATATTTT.

The V and J genes are TRBV21-1 and TRBJ2-2; the tabulated D call, TRBD2, remains unverified against the DNA. TRBV21-1 is described as a pseudogene. The CDR3 sequence is 17 residues long. The CDR3 region has the DNA TGTGCCAGCAGCAAAGAAGCTAGCGGACGTAACACCGGGGAGCTGTTTTTT. Translated, it gives CASSKEASGRNTGELFF.

The gene calls are TRBV27 and TRBJ1-2, with D possibly being TRBD1 (5 bases). This CDR3 is built from 13 residues. Germline V gene data show CDR1 as MNHEY and CDR2 as SMNVEV (reference sequence). V lost 7 bases, J lost 2 bases, and 11 bases lay in between. This CDR3 reads CASTTRGNYGYTF. The CDR3 nucleotides are TGTGCCAGCACCACCCGGGGCAACTATGGCTACACCTTC.

The chain is built from TRBV11-2 and TRBJ2-3; 9 nucleotides match TRBD2. Looked up from germline, CDR1 is SGHAT and CDR2 is FQNNGV. V lost 5 bases, J lost 4 bases, and 7 bases stayed unmatched. The CDR3 is made up of 15 amino acids. The CDR3 DNA reads TGTGCCAGCAGCGCACTGGCGGGAGGGGCAGATACGCAGTATTTT. Its protein product is CASSALAGGADTQYF.

V usage is TRBV29-1 and J usage is TRBJ1-5; D might be TRBD1 (6 bases). The CDR3 consists of 13 residues. V lost 5 bases and J 4 bases, leaving 12 bases between the germline ends. Germline V CDR1 and CDR2: SQVTM, ANQGSEA. The CDR3 loop is CSVKDSLNQPQHF. The CDR3 region has the DNA TGCAGCGTTAAGGACAGCTTAAATCAGCCCCAGCATTTT. Using reference TRBV29-1 and TRBJ1-5 for the parts outside the CDR3, the full variable domain is SAVISQKPSRDICQRGTSLTIQCQVDSQVTMMFWYRQQPGQSLTLIATANQGSEATYESGFVIDKFPISRPNLTFSTLTVSNMSPEDSSIYLCSVKDSLNQPQHFGDGTRLSIL.

The chain carries TRBV2 and TRBJ2-2, with D hard to call. V lost 7 bases and J lost 6, with 15 bases in between. The germline V gene has CDR1 SNHLY and CDR2 FYNNEI. The CDR3 spans 14 residues. This CDR3 reads CASINQRLPGELFF. The CDR3 DNA reads as TGTGCCAGCATCAACCAGAGGCTCCCCGGGGAGCTGTTTTTT.

This chain joins TRBV20-1 and TRBJ2-4; 7 bases map to TRBD1. Germline V gene sequence: CDR1 DFQATT, CDR2 SNEGSKA (reference sequence). CDR3 size: 11 residues. J lost 5 bases, V lost 6 bases, and 1 base had no gene match. CDR3 in amino acids: CSADRENIQYF. The CDR3 DNA reads TGCAGTGCAGACAGGGAAAACATTCAGTACTTC.

This chain links TRBV30 with TRBJ1-2; 11 positions agree with TRBD1. V shed 2 bases, J shed 7 bases, and the junction held 9 bases outside the gene matches. The germline CDR1 and CDR2 sequences are GTSNPN and SVGIG (reference sequence). The length of the CDR3 is 15 residues. The chain's CDR3 is CAWSLPGTGGSGYTF. CDR3 DNA sequence: TGTGCCTGGAGTCTCCCCGGGACAGGGGGTTCTGGCTACACCTTC.